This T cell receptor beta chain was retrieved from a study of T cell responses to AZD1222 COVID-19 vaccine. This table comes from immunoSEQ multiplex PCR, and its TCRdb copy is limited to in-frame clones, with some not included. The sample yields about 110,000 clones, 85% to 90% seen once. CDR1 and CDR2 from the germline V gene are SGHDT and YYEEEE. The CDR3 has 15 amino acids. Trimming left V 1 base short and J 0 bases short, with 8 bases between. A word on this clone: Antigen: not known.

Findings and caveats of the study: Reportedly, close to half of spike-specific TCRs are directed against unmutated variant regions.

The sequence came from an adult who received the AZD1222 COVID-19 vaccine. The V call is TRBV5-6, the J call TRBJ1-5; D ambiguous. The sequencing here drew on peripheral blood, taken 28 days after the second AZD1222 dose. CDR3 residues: CASSLRQNSNQPQHF. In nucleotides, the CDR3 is TGTGCCAGCAGCTTGCGTCAGAATAGCAATCAGCCCCAGCATTTT.